This section outlines one T cell receptor beta chain sequence together with its context. The data belong to a study of blood T cell repertoires in COVID-19. Background on the study: Some COVID-19 samples were acute and others convalescent; all came from the United States, Italy and Spain. Sources were T cells, B-cell-depleted T cells, or PBMCs; the material itself was cDNA or gDNA.

Original methodology: Reference gene primer amplification in the assay estimated nucleated cell counts. This table comes from immunoSEQ multiplex PCR, and its TCRdb copy is limited to in-frame clones, with some not included. V, J and clone size reflect that table, while D and trimming were determined from the DNA. The sample has 90,000 or so clones, approximately 88% seen once; the top ten hold over 0.45%. In germline, CDR1 is SGHNT, CDR2 YYREEE (reference sequence). The CDR3 has 17 residues. J lost 3 bases, V lost 6 bases, and 13 bases had no gene match. The receptor was isolated from a man in his sixties with acute or convalescent COVID-19. Sample: peripheral blood. The chain uses TRBV5-4 and TRBJ2-2; 8 bases match TRBD2. For the CDR3, the DNA is TGTGCCAGCAACTTCGGGGGGGCGGCAGGGTACACCGGGGAGCTGTTTTTT. Its translation is CASNFGGAAGYTGELFF.